The present T cell receptor (beta chain) was sequenced within a study of cytomegalovirus exposure and HLA in healthy donors. About the study: A later analysis reported the 120 or so validation repertoires used the same platform as the roughly 700 first-cohort repertoires. Study-wide results and limits: Cytomegalovirus-associated TCR beta chains were listed, numbering 164.

With 5 bases removed from V and 2 bases from J, the gap between germline ends came to 12 bases. The germline CDR1 and CDR2 sequences are SQVTM and ANQGSEA. The CDR3 extends over 13 amino acids. Note on this clone: Its antigen is still unknown.

The repertoire was sequenced with immunoSEQ multiplex PCR; TCRdb's copy has only in-frame clones and lacks some. The sample holds approximately 300,000 clones, 86% seen once. Source material: PBMCs. This chain joins TRBV29-1 and TRBJ1-1; D is possibly TRBD1 (6 bases). The receptor's source is a woman aged 18-29 years in good health and CMV-seronegative. As DNA, the CDR3 is TGCAGCGTTAAAATCAGGGGAAACACTGAAGCTTTCTTT. Protein: CSVKIRGNTEAFF.